This TCR beta chain appears in the sequencing data of a study of human T cells and chemical hapten exposure. Described time point: patch test 1, 2 weeks after DPC sensitization. Treatment denoted: therapeutic diphenylcyclopropenone sensitization with weekly scalp DPC. TCRdb reanalysed the RACE reads using MiXCR and keeps one entry per CDR3 protein. The top ten hold over 2% of the sample, which has around 380,000 distinct CDR3 sequences, nearly 5% seen once. The V gene end was trimmed by 6 bases and the J gene end by 2 bases; junction bases not matched to a gene: 2. Germline CDR1 and CDR2: DFQATT and SNEGSKA (reference sequence). This CDR3 spans 13 amino acids. This clonotype was found many times.

The TCR was taken from a woman between 45 and 65 years old with alopecia areata. Some clones in this sample may be carry-over from other donors' samples. Sample: whole blood, taken in connection with sensitization to the hapten diphenylcyclopropenone (DPC). V is TRBV20-1 and J is TRBJ1-2; 11 bases align to TRBD1. CDR3 in DNA: TGCAGTGCGAGGACAGGGGGCAACTATGGCTACACCTTC. As protein: CSARTGGNYGYTF.